Listed below are T cell receptor beta chains from one sample, sequenced in a study of blood T cell repertoires in COVID-19. The repertoire was sequenced with immunoSEQ multiplex PCR; TCRdb's copy has only in-frame clones and lacks some. The table shows more than 250,000 clones, with approximately 90% occurring only once. The sample comprised PBMCs or T cells enriched from blood (not recorded which). Every receptor here comes from a woman aged 40 to 50 with acute COVID-19. Both conserved end residues are part of each CDR3. The D gene is left open where the match is weak. Only part of the rows carry a size: once, few, many, or a class if the clone is expanded.

j_call,clone_size,d_call,v_call,cdr3_nt,cdr3_aa
TRBJ2-1,NA,TRBD2,TRBV2,TGTGCCAGCATTGGGGGAGCGGGAAACTACAATGAGCAGTTCTTC,CASIGGAGNYNEQFF
TRBJ1-4,NA,TRBD1,TRBV4-3,TGCGCCAGCAGCCAAGATCGGGGACAGGGGGGAGAAAAACTGTTTTTT,CASSQDRGQGGEKLFF
TRBJ1-1,NA,NA,TRBV11-2,TGTGCCAGCAGCTTAGACAGAAACACTGAAGCTTTCTTT,CASSLDRNTEAFF
TRBJ2-7,NA,NA,TRBV27,TGTGCCAGCAGTTTACAGGGCAGGGCCTACGAGCAGTACTTC,CASSLQGRAYEQYF
TRBJ2-3,NA,TRBD1,TRBV11-2,TGTGCCAGCAGCTTAGGGGGGACAGGGAGCACAGATACGCAGTATTTT,CASSLGGTGSTDTQYF
TRBJ2-7,once,NA,TRBV4-2,TGTGCCAGCAGCCAAACGCGGGACAGAGTACTCTACGAGCAGTACTTC,CASSQTRDRVLYEQYF
TRBJ1-2,NA,NA,TRBV28,TGTGCCATCCAACCCACCAGGCTGAATAACTATGGCTACACCTTC,CAIQPTRLNNYGYTF
TRBJ1-5,NA,NA,TRBV7-2,TGTGCCAGCAGCTTAGTGGCAGGCAACGTGGGTCAGCCCCAGCATTTT,CASSLVAGNVGQPQHF
TRBJ1-1,once,TRBD1,TRBV27,TGTGCCAGCAGTTTCAGGGGGCTTAAAGCTTTCTTT,CASSFRGLKAFF
TRBJ2-2,NA,TRBD2,TRBV7-2,TGTGCCAGCAGCTCACTAGCGAGGGCGAACACCGGGGAGCTGTTTTTT,CASSSLARANTGELFF
TRBJ2-1,NA,TRBD2,TRBV5-1,TGCGCCAGCAGCTTAACTAGCGGGAGCTCCTACAATGAGCAGTTCTTC,CASSLTSGSSYNEQFF
TRBJ1-3,NA,NA,TRBV6-2/TRBV6-3,TGTGCCAGCAGTTACGCGGGATTGGCTGGAAACACCATATATTTT,CASSYAGLAGNTIYF
TRBJ1-5,NA,TRBD1,TRBV2,TGTGCCAGCAGTGGAGGGACAGGGGGCGCAGATCAGCCCCAGCATTTT,CASSGGTGGADQPQHF
TRBJ1-6,NA,NA,TRBV5-8,TGTGCCAGCAGGTCGAGAGGGTACTATAATTCACCCCTCCACTTT,CASRSRGYYNSPLHF
TRBJ1-1,NA,TRBD1,TRBV9,TGTGCCAGCAGCGGGACGAGAGACAGGGCTTCAGGGGCTGAAGCTTTCTTT,CASSGTRDRASGAEAFF
TRBJ1-1,once,NA,TRBV7-2,TGTGCCAGCAGCCCACGACCGGAGTACATGGACTGGGACACTGAAGCTTTCTTT,CASSPRPEYMDWDTEAFF
TRBJ1-1,NA,NA,TRBV5-1,TGCGCCAGCAGCCCTGAGGCGAACACTGAAGCTTTCTTT,CASSPEANTEAFF
TRBJ1-5,once,NA,TRBV19,TGTGCCAGTAGTTCGCCATACAGGGACCTCGTGCGACAGCCCCAGCATTTT,CASSSPYRDLVRQPQHF
TRBJ2-7,NA,TRBD1,TRBV28,TGTGCCAGCAGTTTACCGACAGGGGTATGGGAGCAGTACTTC,CASSLPTGVWEQYF
TRBJ1-3,NA,NA,TRBV6-5,TGTGCCAGCAGAACAGGGTCTGGAAACACCATATATTTT,CASRTGSGNTIYF
TRBJ2-5,once,NA,TRBV19,TGTGCCAGTAGTATTGCAGGGATTTCAGAGACCCAGTACTTC,CASSIAGISETQYF
TRBJ1-4,NA,TRBD1,TRBV7-2,TGTGCCAGCAGCTTAGACAGGGGGCGTGAAAAACTGTTTTTT,CASSLDRGREKLFF
TRBJ1-5,NA,TRBD1,TRBV28,TGTGCCAGTAGCACAGGGGGCAGCAATCAGCCCCAGCATTTT,CASSTGGSNQPQHF
TRBJ2-2,NA,TRBD2,TRBV29-1,TGCAGCGTTGAACAGCTAGCGGGAGGGGTCGGGGAGCTGTTTTTT,CSVEQLAGGVGELFF
TRBJ1-4,NA,TRBD1,TRBV23-1,TGCGCCAGCTCCCCGGGACAGGGGGCTAATGAAAAACTGTTTTTT,CASSPGQGANEKLFF
TRBJ2-1,once,TRBD2,TRBV10-3,TGTGCCATCAGTGACCCGGGACTAGCGACGCGAACGATTGGTGAGCAGTTCTTC,CAISDPGLATRTIGEQFF
TRBJ1-1,NA,NA,TRBV18,TGTGCCAGCTCACCCGACCTAGCCAACACTGAAGCTTTCTTT,CASSPDLANTEAFF
TRBJ2-3,NA,TRBD1,TRBV18,TGTGCCAGCTCCCACAGGGGAAGCACAGATACGCAGTATTTT,CASSHRGSTDTQYF
TRBJ2-3,NA,TRBD1,TRBV7-2,TGTGCCAGCAGCAAAAATCCGGGACAGGGGGCGCTGGGCACGCAGTATTTT,CASSKNPGQGALGTQYF
TRBJ1-1,NA,TRBD1,TRBV10-3,TGTGCCATCAGCCAGCGATGGGACAGGGGAACTGAAGCTTTCTTT,CAISQRWDRGTEAFF
TRBJ2-2,few,TRBD2,TRBV11-3,TGTGCCAGCAGCCCCGGGACTAGCGGGAGGCTATTTTTT,CASSPGTSGRLFF
TRBJ1-1,NA,TRBD1,TRBV10-2,TGCGCCAGCAGTAAGAGGGAAGGGACAGGGCTGATCACTGAAGCTTTCTTT,CASSKREGTGLITEAFF
TRBJ2-1,NA,TRBD2,TRBV15,TGTGCCACCAGCAGTCATAGGGAGGGCCGATACAATGAGCAGTTCTTC,CATSSHREGRYNEQFF
TRBJ1-5,NA,TRBD1,TRBV3-1/TRBV3-2,TGTGCCAGCAGCCAAAATTGGGGACAGGTATATAGCAATCAGCCCCAGCATTTT,CASSQNWGQVYSNQPQHF
TRBJ2-1,once,NA,TRBV28,TGTGCCAGCTGTGGGGGCGGGGGCTCCTACAATGAGCAGTTCTTC,CASCGGGGSYNEQFF
TRBJ1-1,NA,NA,TRBV20-1,TGCAGTGCTAGTGGTCACGGGAATACTGAAGCTTTCTTT,CSASGHGNTEAFF
TRBJ2-1,NA,TRBD2,TRBV7-3,TGTGCCAGCAGCTTACGGACTAGCGTGAACAATGAGCAGTTCTTC,CASSLRTSVNNEQFF
TRBJ2-1,NA,NA,TRBV28,TGTGCCAGCAGCCGCTCGGGGTCTGAGCAGTTCTTC,CASSRSGSEQFF
TRBJ2-2,NA,TRBD1,TRBV19,TGTGCCAGTAAGGGACAGGGCGACACCGGGGAGCTGTTTTTT,CASKGQGDTGELFF
TRBJ2-7,NA,TRBD1,TRBV15,TGTGCCACCAGCCTCGGGGACAGGGGAAACTACGAGCAGTACTTC,CATSLGDRGNYEQYF
TRBJ2-1,NA,NA,TRBV7-2,TGTGCCAGCAGCTTAGTCTCTAGCGCAAACAATGAGCAGTTCTTC,CASSLVSSANNEQFF
TRBJ1-4,NA,NA,TRBV19,TGTGCCAGTAGTATTTCGGGAGACCCTGAAAAACTGTTTTTT,CASSISGDPEKLFF
TRBJ2-1,NA,TRBD2,TRBV9,TGTGCCAGCAACCAGCGGGAGGGCCGGAATGAGCAGTTCTTC,CASNQREGRNEQFF
TRBJ2-7,NA,TRBD1,TRBV10-1,TGCGCCAGCAGTACCGGGACAGGGGGTAGAGAGCAGTACTTC,CASSTGTGGREQYF
TRBJ2-3,NA,TRBD2,TRBV24-1,TGTGCCACCAGGGGGACTAGCGGGAGCACAGATACGCAGTATTTT,CATRGTSGSTDTQYF
TRBJ2-1,NA,TRBD2,TRBV5-1,TGCGCCAGCAGCTTGCAGCGGGAGAAAGGTAATGAGCAGTTCTTC,CASSLQREKGNEQFF
TRBJ2-2,NA,TRBD2,TRBV27,TGTGCCAGCAGCCCCGGGACTACAAACACCGGGGAGCTGTTTTTT,CASSPGTTNTGELFF
TRBJ2-3,NA,TRBD2,TRBV3-1/TRBV3-2,TGTGCCAGCAGGACTAGCAGCACAGATACGCAGTATTTT,CASRTSSTDTQYF
TRBJ2-1,NA,TRBD2,TRBV7-9,TGTGCCAGCAGCGGCTTCGGCCGCGGGAGCCGTGGGTCCTACAATGAGCAGTTCTTC,CASSGFGRGSRGSYNEQFF
TRBJ2-3,NA,NA,TRBV6-5,TGTGCCAGCGGAGGGGCGGGCGGCCTAGGTGATACGCAGTATTTT,CASGGAGGLGDTQYF
TRBJ2-1,once,TRBD1,TRBV12-3/TRBV12-4,TGTGCCAGCAGGGTTACAGGGGCTAGTGAGCAGTTCTTC,CASRVTGASEQFF
TRBJ2-1,NA,NA,TRBV24-1,TGTGCCACCAGTGATTCCACTGGCGGGGCGTACAATGAGCAGTTCTTC,CATSDSTGGAYNEQFF
TRBJ2-2,NA,NA,TRBV29-1,TGCAGCGCCGCCAGGCCCACCGGGGAGCTGTTTTTT,CSAARPTGELFF
TRBJ2-7,NA,TRBD1,TRBV5-6,TGTGCCAGCAGCTTGGTGGGGGGACAGGGTAGCGAGCAGTACTTC,CASSLVGGQGSEQYF